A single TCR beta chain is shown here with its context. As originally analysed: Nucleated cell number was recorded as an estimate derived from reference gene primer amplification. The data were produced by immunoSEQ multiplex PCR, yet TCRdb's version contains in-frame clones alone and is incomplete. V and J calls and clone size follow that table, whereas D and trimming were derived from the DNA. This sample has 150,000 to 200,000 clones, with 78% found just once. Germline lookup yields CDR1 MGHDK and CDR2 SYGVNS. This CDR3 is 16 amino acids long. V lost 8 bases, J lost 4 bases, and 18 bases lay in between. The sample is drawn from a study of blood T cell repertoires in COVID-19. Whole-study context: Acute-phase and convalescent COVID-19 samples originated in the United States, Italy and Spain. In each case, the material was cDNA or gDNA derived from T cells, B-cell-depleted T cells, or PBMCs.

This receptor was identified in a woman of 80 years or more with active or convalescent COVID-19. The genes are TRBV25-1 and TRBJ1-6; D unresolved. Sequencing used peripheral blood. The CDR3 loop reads CASSVGRGGYNSPLHF. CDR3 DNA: TGTGCCAGCTCAGTTGGGCGGGGAGGTTATAATTCACCCCTCCACTTT.